This TCR beta chain comes out of a study of cytomegalovirus exposure and HLA in healthy donors. This PCR relied on a set of 60 Vbeta primers and 13 Jbeta primers. In the original processing: Around 11 million shared chains were among the 65 million to 85 million unique TCR beta chains that a later analysis counted. Sequenced by immunoSEQ multiplex PCR; TCRdb stores in-frame clones only, minus some. Clonal size and the V and J genes are those of that table, whereas D and trimming came from the DNA. The sample consists of some 190,000 clones, 8.5% to 10% of them appearing once. Unrecorded immune exposures were likely, despite nominal health at sampling. This CDR3 has 15 residues. V trimming: 6 bases; J trimming: 4 bases; junction bases outside the gene matches: 10. Germline-derived CDR1 and CDR2 are SGHRS and YFSETQ. This clone was observed a few times.

The V and J genes are TRBV5-1 and TRBJ1-2; 9 bases are a match to TRBD1. The TCR was taken from a woman aged 25 to 45 in good health and CMV-seropositive. The sequenced sample was PBMCs. The CDR3 sequence: CASKLTGGSVYGYTF. CDR3 nucleotide sequence: TGCGCCAGCAAATTGACAGGGGGTTCTGTCTATGGCTACACCTTC.